These 30 T cell receptor beta chains were all obtained from the same sample, sequenced in a study of cytomegalovirus exposure and HLA in healthy donors. The primer mix had 60 Vbeta and 13 Jbeta primers. Sequencing was performed with immunoSEQ multiplex PCR; in TCRdb, only in-frame clones are kept and a portion is missing. The sample holds 150,000 to 200,000 clones, about nine tenths seen once. Sequences were obtained from PBMCs. These receptors originate from a boy younger than 10 in good health and CMV-seronegative.

V is TRBV27 and J is TRBJ2-4; TRBD2 is a possible D gene (5 bases). The CDR3 loop spans 17 amino acids. Germline CDR1 MNHEY, CDR2 SMNVEV (reference sequence). V lost 5 bases, J lost 0 bases, and 17 bases lay in between. The CDR3 loop is CASSPFRTVLAKNIQYF. The CDR3 DNA reads TGTGCCAGCAGTCCTTTTCGGACTGTTTTAGCCAAAAACATTCAGTACTTC.

The gene calls are TRBV4-2 and TRBJ1-4; 8 bases align to TRBD1. This CDR3 has 15 residues. Germline CDR1 LGHNA, CDR2 YNFKEQ. Trimming cost V 4 bases and J 7 bases; bases outside gene matches: 8. The CDR3 nucleotides read TGTGCCAGCAGCCCGCCAGGGGGCGCGGGTGAAAAACTGTTTTTT. As protein: CASSPPGGAGEKLFF.

The chain employs TRBV6-5 and TRBJ2-5; D may be TRBD1 (6 bases). V gave up 5 bases and J gave up 5 bases, with 9 bases separating them. Germline V gene lookup returns CDR1 MNHEY and CDR2 SVGAGI. The CDR3 has 12 amino acids. The CDR3 sequence is CASSGTSETQYF. The CDR3, as DNA: TGTGCCAGCAGTGGGACATCGGAGACCCAGTACTTC.

The chain recombines TRBV10-1 with TRBJ2-2, with D perhaps matching TRBD1 (6 bases). This CDR3 contains 17 residues. The germline V gene has CDR1 WNHNN and CDR2 SYGVQD (reference sequence). In nucleotides, the CDR3 is TGCGAAACTCAAGGGGGTATAATGGTGGTGGGCACCGGGGAGCTGTTTTTT. Amino acid sequence: CETQGGIMVVGTGELFF.

The chain joins TRBV5-4 to TRBJ2-7; D possibly corresponds to TRBD2 (5 bases). The germline gives CDR1 SGHNT, CDR2 YYREEE (reference sequence). The CDR3 runs to 12 residues. With 0 bases removed from V and 5 bases from J, the gap between germline ends came to 6 bases. In DNA form, the CDR3 reads TGTGCCAGCAGCTTGGGACTAAACGAGCAGTACTTC. It codes for CASSLGLNEQYF.

J is TRBJ2-5 and V is TRBV15, with TRBD2 matching over 7 bases. Judging by the DNA end, TRBJ2-7 fits better; the J call may be wrong. CDR3 size: 16 residues. Germline V gene lookup returns CDR1 LNHNV and CDR2 YYDKDF (reference sequence). Here the CDR3 DNA reads TGTGCCACCAGCAGAGATGGGGGGGGAGTTCGCCACGAGCAGTACTTC. Translating gives CATSRDGGGVRHEQYF.

The rearrangement uses TRBV5-4 and TRBJ2-7; possible D gene TRBD1, 5 bases. Between the trimmed V and J ends, which lost 0 bases and 3 bases, there was a span of 10 bases. The CDR3 totals 14 residues. Germline CDR1 is SGHNT and CDR2 is YYREEE (reference sequence). As DNA, the CDR3 is TGTGCCAGCAGCTTGGGACAGCAAAACTACGAGCAGTACTTC. Protein sequence: CASSLGQQNYEQYF.

The genes are TRBV2 and TRBJ2-7; D might be TRBD1 (5 bases). V was cut by 9 bases and J by 7 bases, with 16 bases left in between. The CDR3 is made up of 12 amino acids. Germline CDR1 SNHLY, CDR2 FYNNEI. DNA of the CDR3: TGTGCCAGGCAGGGCCCGGCTGGGGAGCAGTACTTC. Its protein product is CARQGPAGEQYF.

J is TRBJ2-2 and V is TRBV7-3; the match to TRBD2 covers 8 bases. J lost 4 bases, V lost 1 base, and 2 bases had no gene match. The CDR3 extends over 15 amino acids. Germline CDR1 SGHTA, CDR2 FQGTGA. CDR3 DNA: TGTGCCAGCAGCTTAAATGCGGGGGGCACCGGGGAGCTGTTTTTT. Translation: CASSLNAGGTGELFF.

The chain joins TRBV5-1 to TRBJ2-1; unclear D gene. The germline CDR1 and CDR2 sequences are SGHRS and YFSETQ. CDR3 length: 12 residues. V shed 2 bases and J shed 6 bases, with 6 bases lying between them. The CDR3 spells CASSLRVNEQFF. The DNA for the CDR3 is TGCGCCAGCAGCTTACGCGTCAATGAGCAGTTCTTC.

Regarding this clone: Other DNA variants within this sample encode the same CDR3. The chain combines TRBV5-1 with TRBJ2-2, with D tentatively TRBD2 (5 bases). The germline V and J ends were trimmed by 4 bases and 6 bases, with 10 bases remaining between them. Germline V gene data show CDR1 as SGHRS and CDR2 as YFSETQ. This CDR3 comprises 13 residues. The CDR3 sequence is CASSPEVPGELFF. For the CDR3, the DNA is TGCGCCAGCAGCCCGGAGGTCCCCGGGGAGCTGTTTTTT.

This clone was counted a single time. This sequence joins TRBV25-1 and TRBJ1-1; D is ambiguous. V was pared by 1 base and J by 3 bases, with 9 bases between. The CDR3 is made up of 14 amino acids. Per germline, CDR1 MGHDK and CDR2 SYGVNS. The CDR3 loop reads CASSESWGDTEAFF. DNA of the CDR3: TGTGCCAGCAGTGAATCTTGGGGAGACACTGAAGCTTTCTTT.

This chain links TRBV6-1 with TRBJ1-6; D remains unclear. This CDR3 is built from 13 residues. V was clipped by 3 bases and J by 14 bases, with 14 bases between them. Germline V gene lookup returns CDR1 MNHNS and CDR2 SASEGT. The CDR3 DNA reads as TGTGCCAGCAGTGACAGGTTTATTGGTACCCTCCACTTT. Amino acid sequence: CASSDRFIGTLHF.

The CDR3: CASSLDRGRLGYEQYF. Here the CDR3 DNA reads TGTGCCAGCAGTTTGGACAGGGGGCGCCTAGGCTACGAGCAGTACTTC. The rearrangement uses TRBV6-5 and TRBJ2-7; 11 bases are a match to TRBD1. The CDR3 covers 16 residues. After removal of 4 bases from V and 3 bases from J, the junction contained 8 bases not matched to a gene. Germline V gene data show CDR1 as MNHEY and CDR2 as SVGAGI.

This clone showed up just a few times. The chain links TRBV2 to TRBJ1-1, with D possibly matching TRBD1 (5 bases). Trimming took off 5 bases at V and 0 bases at J, with 13 bases between the two ends. The CDR3 is 15 amino acids. Germline assignment: CDR1 SNHLY and CDR2 FYNNEI. The CDR3 protein is CASSPEQVLNTEAFF. DNA for the CDR3: TGTGCCAGCAGTCCCGAACAGGTGCTGAACACTGAAGCTTTCTTT.

This chain links TRBV29-1 with TRBJ2-7; the D gene is possibly TRBD1 (6 bases). V lost 6 bases and J 4 bases, leaving 10 bases between the germline ends. Germline CDR1 reads SQVTM; CDR2 reads ANQGSEA. The CDR3 totals 11 residues. CDR3 sequence: CSVDTGYEQYF. CDR3 coding DNA: TGCAGCGTAGACACAGGGTACGAGCAGTACTTC.

The chain carries TRBV9 and TRBJ1-4; a possible D gene is TRBD1 (5 bases). Germline CDR1 and CDR2: SGDLS and YYNGEE. The CDR3 length is 15 residues. V dropped 0 bases and J dropped 4 bases, with 10 bases sitting between them. The CDR3 nucleotides are TGTGCCAGCAGCGTAGGGGCAGGGAATAATGAAAAACTGTTTTTT. Its protein product is CASSVGAGNNEKLFF. The full variable domain, completed using reference TRBV9 and TRBJ1-4, is DSGVTQTPKHLITATGQRVTLRCSPRSGDLSVYWYQQSLDQGLQFLIQYYNGEERAKGNILERFSAQQFPDLHSELNLSSLELGDSALYFCASSVGAGNNEKLFFGSGTQLSVL.

The chain has TRBV19 and TRBJ1-5; D call uncertain. V was shortened by 3 bases and J by 0 bases, with 9 bases between the two germline ends. The CDR3 totals 15 residues. Germline CDR1 and CDR2: LNHDA and SQIVND (reference sequence). The CDR3 sequence is CASSISGGSNQPQHF. The CDR3 DNA reads TGTGCCAGTAGTATTTCGGGTGGTAGCAATCAGCCCCAGCATTTT.

The rearrangement joins TRBV9 to TRBJ2-3; the match to TRBD2 covers 8 bases. The germline V gene has CDR1 SGDLS and CDR2 YYNGEE. The CDR3 is 17 residues long. The V and J ends lost 1 base and 1 base, in that order; junction bases with no gene match: 8. The chain's CDR3 is CASSVSGGRIGTDTQYF. CDR3 sequence (DNA): TGTGCCAGCAGCGTAAGCGGGGGCCGGATTGGCACAGATACGCAGTATTTT.

This chain links TRBV7-9 with TRBJ2-5; TRBD1 agrees at 9 bases. Germline V CDR1 and CDR2: SEHNR, FQNEAQ (reference sequence). This CDR3 is built from 15 residues. J was trimmed by 4 bases and V by 5 bases; bases with no gene match: 8. CDR3 amino acids: CASSVDRGTAETQYF. The CDR3 region has the DNA TGTGCCAGCAGCGTTGACAGGGGGACTGCAGAGACCCAGTACTTC.

CDR3 sequence (DNA): TGTGCCAGCGGGGGCAGGGTTGGGACTGAAGCTTTCTTT. This gives the protein CASGGRVGTEAFF. The gene calls are TRBV27 and TRBJ1-1; the D gene is possibly TRBD1 (6 bases). Germline loops: CDR1 MNHEY, CDR2 SMNVEV (reference sequence). This CDR3 has 13 residues. With 8 bases removed from V and 5 bases from J, the gap between germline ends came to 15 bases.

The rearrangement links TRBV7-2 to TRBJ2-7, with 12 bases identical to TRBD2. CDR3 length: 17 amino acids. With 0 bases clipped from V and 2 bases from J, the junction kept 5 bases outside the gene matches. Germline assignment: CDR1 SGHTA and CDR2 FQGNSA. This chain's CDR3 is CASSLAFGLAGTYEQYF. As DNA, the CDR3 is TGTGCCAGCAGCTTAGCCTTTGGACTAGCGGGGACCTACGAGCAGTACTTC.

The chain carries TRBV25-1 and TRBJ1-1; D remains unclear. The length of the CDR3 is 14 residues. V was cut by 3 bases and J by 4 bases, with 12 bases left in between. The germline V gene has CDR1 MGHDK and CDR2 SYGVNS. Written as DNA, the CDR3 is TGTGCCAGCAGTGATCCGAGATCGGGCACTGAAGCTTTCTTT. Amino acid sequence: CASSDPRSGTEAFF.

Note on this clone: The junction differs from germline at one of its ends, possibly a read error. The chain employs TRBV7-6 and TRBJ1-4; D is possibly TRBD1 (5 bases). Per the germline V gene, CDR1 is SGHVS and CDR2 is FNYEAQ. The CDR3 is 15 residues long. The CDR3 DNA sequence: TGTGCCAGCAGCTTAGCAGGGGCGGCTAATGAAAAACTGTCTTTT. Translated: CASSLAGAANEKLSF.

The chain carries TRBV5-1 and TRBJ2-7, with 7 positions matching TRBD1. V lost 4 bases and J lost 0; bases outside the gene matches: 7. Germline V gene data show CDR1 as SGHRS and CDR2 as YFSETQ. The CDR3 sequence is 15 residues long. The CDR3 coding sequence is TGCGCCAGCAGCCCCTTCCCAGGGGGCTCCTACGAGCAGTACTTC. This translates into CASSPFPGGSYEQYF.

The genes are TRBV27 and TRBJ2-3; D is possibly TRBD2 (6 bases). The CDR3 sequence is 13 residues long. The V end lost 5 bases, the J end lost 7 bases, and 13 bases lay between the germline ends. CDR1 is MNHEY and CDR2 is SMNVEV in the germline V gene (reference sequence). The CDR3 loop reads CASSPPDYHTQYF. As DNA, the CDR3 is TGTGCCAGCAGTCCTCCGGACTACCATACGCAGTATTTT.

The gene calls are TRBV19 and TRBJ1-5; 7 bases agree with TRBD1. The CDR3 has 16 amino acids. Unmatched junction bases numbered 8, after V lost 6 bases and J lost 0 bases. Germline V lookup: CDR1 LNHDA, CDR2 SQIVND (reference sequence). This CDR3 is CASSGGQPYSNQPQHF. CDR3 DNA sequence: TGTGCCAGTAGCGGGGGACAGCCTTATAGCAATCAGCCCCAGCATTTT.

The chain recombines TRBV6-5 with TRBJ2-1; 11 nucleotides align to TRBD2. V dropped 6 bases and J dropped 5; count of bases not matched to a gene: 3. Germline values: CDR1 MNHEY, CDR2 SVGAGI. The CDR3 extends over 14 amino acids. CDR3 bases: TGTGCCAGCAGGCTTAGCGGGGGGGACAATGAGCAGTTCTTC. Its translation: CASRLSGGDNEQFF.

V and J are TRBV7-2 and TRBJ1-6; D call uncertain. The CDR3 length is 12 residues. CDR1 and CDR2 (germline): SGHTA, FQGNSA. V gave up 1 base and J gave up 9 bases, with 4 bases separating them. As DNA, the CDR3 is TGTGCCAGCAGCTTAGGTAGTTCACCCCTCCACTTT. Translated: CASSLGSSPLHF.

The CDR3 nucleotides read TGTGCCAGCAGCTCAACGACAGGGATGGCCTACGAGCAGTACTTC. This sequence encodes CASSSTTGMAYEQYF. J is TRBJ2-7 and V is TRBV13; 7 bases align to TRBD1. Germline V gene sequence: CDR1 PRHDT, CDR2 FYEKMQ (reference sequence). The CDR3 covers 15 residues. The V segment lost 4 bases and the J segment 2 bases; nucleotides outside the gene matches: 8. The full variable domain, with the rest looked up from reference TRBV13 and TRBJ2-7, is AAGVIQSPRHLIKEKRETATLKCYPIPRHDTVYWYQQGPGQDPQFLISFYEKMQSDKGSIPDRFSAQQFSDYHSELNMSSLELGDSALYFCASSSTTGMAYEQYFGPGTRLTVT.